These T cell receptor beta chains were read from a single sample in a study of cytomegalovirus exposure and HLA in healthy donors. Sequencing used immunoSEQ multiplex PCR; TCRdb keeps in-frame clones, though not all of them. Of approximately 160,000 clones listed, 70% to 80% are singletons. Sample: PBMCs. The receptors were sampled from a man aged 18-30 years in good health and CMV-seropositive. The CDR3 runs from the conserved cysteine through the conserved F or W. Fields, in order: clone size, V gene, D gene, J gene, CDR3 DNA, CDR3 protein. A D gene is named only where the DNA matches it firmly. Rows may omit the clone size; those that give it use once, few, many or a size class.

>once|TRBV11-2|TRBD1|TRBJ2-2
TGTGCCAGCAGCACCCAACGGACAGGCCCAACTTTAAACACCGGGGAGCTGTTTTTT
CASSTQRTGPTLNTGELFF
>once|TRBV4-1|-|TRBJ2-4
TGCGCCAGCAGCCAAGATCTTGAGGGATGGGCCAAAAACATTCAGTACTTC
CASSQDLEGWAKNIQYF
>few|TRBV7-9|-|TRBJ2-1
TGTGCCAGCAGCTTAGGACATTACAGCTCCTACAATGAGCAGTTCTTC
CASSLGHYSSYNEQFF
>once|TRBV30|-|TRBJ2-3
TGTGCCTGGAGCATGCGGTCGGATACGCAGTATTTT
CAWSMRSDTQYF
>-|TRBV5-6|TRBD1|TRBJ1-5
TGTGCCAGCAGCATGGGGACAGGCATGAGCCAGCCCCAGCATTTT
CASSMGTGMSQPQHF
>-|TRBV5-4|TRBD1|TRBJ2-7
TGTGCCAGCAGCTTTAAAAGTCAGGGGGCGACCGAGCAGTACTTC
CASSFKSQGATEQYF
>-|TRBV28|-|TRBJ2-5
TGTGCCACCTCGGTTTCGGGGGTTCAAGAGACCCAGTACTTC
CATSVSGVQETQYF
>-|TRBV2|-|TRBJ2-7
TGTGCCAGCAGTGATTTGGTAGCCACTGGCGGGCAGTACTTC
CASSDLVATGGQYF
>-|TRBV20-1|-|TRBJ1-2
TGCAGTGCTGCGGGGGACTATGGCTACACCTTC
CSAAGDYGYTF
>-|TRBV7-9|-|TRBJ2-1
TGTGCCAGCAGCTTAGAGGCTAGCCGTTACAATGAGCAGTTCTTC
CASSLEASRYNEQFF
>once|TRBV7-2|TRBD2|TRBJ2-6
TGTGCCAGCAGCCCTAACCTAGCGGGAGCGGGTGGGGCCAACGTCCTGACTTTC
CASSPNLAGAGGANVLTF
>once|TRBV29-1|-|TRBJ2-7
TGCAGCGTGGGTGACAGATCCTACGAGCAGTACTTC
CSVGDRSYEQYF
>-|TRBV6-5|-|TRBJ1-2
TGTGCCAGCAGTTACGAGGTACTAGGCGGCTACACCTTC
CASSYEVLGGYTF
>-|TRBV18|TRBD1|TRBJ2-5
TGTGCCAGCTCACTGGGACAGCCGGCGGAAGAGTACTTC
CASSLGQPAEEYF
>once|TRBV2|-|TRBJ2-1
TGTGCCAGCAGAGCCCTGAGCTCCTACAATGAGCAGTTCTTC
CASRALSSYNEQFF
>few|TRBV2|-|TRBJ2-7
TGTGCCAGCAGCCCGGGGTGGATATTC
CASSPGWIF
>few|TRBV29-1|TRBD2|TRBJ2-7
TGCAGCGTTGCTGCTAGCGGGAGGGGCCCCCTTGACGAGCAGTACTTC
CSVAASGRGPLDEQYF
>few|TRBV7-2|TRBD1|TRBJ2-7
TGTGCCAGCAGCTTCGGACAGGGAAACTACGAGCAGTACTTC
CASSFGQGNYEQYF
>-|TRBV11-2|-|TRBJ2-7
TGTGCCAGCAGCTTAGATTTAGGAGGGGCCGAGCAGTACTTC
CASSLDLGGAEQYF
>-|TRBV4-1|TRBD1|TRBJ1-5
TGCGCCAGCAGCCACCGACAGGGAGGAGATCAGCCCCAGCATTTT
CASSHRQGGDQPQHF
>-|TRBV14|TRBD1|TRBJ1-1
TGTGCCAGCAGCCCGACAGGGTTTGCTACGAACACTGAAGCTTTCTTT
CASSPTGFATNTEAFF
>-|TRBV6-6|TRBD1|TRBJ2-3
TGTGCCAGCAGTCCGACAGGGGGTTACACAGATACGCAGTATTTT
CASSPTGGYTDTQYF
>-|TRBV5-1|-|TRBJ1-1
TGCGCCAGCAGCCGGGGGACCGGGAACACTGAAGCTTTCTTT
CASSRGTGNTEAFF
>-|TRBV14|TRBD2|TRBJ2-3
TGTGCCAGCAGCCACCGTAGCGGGAGCAACTGGGGATCCTCACTCATGGTTACGCAGTATTTT
CASSHRSGSNWGSSLMVTQYF
>once|TRBV7-9|TRBD1|TRBJ1-3
TGTGCCAGCAGCTTACTCGGACAGGGGATTGGAAACACCATATATTTT
CASSLLGQGIGNTIYF
>-|TRBV7-7|-|TRBJ1-4
TGTGCCAGCAGCTTAGCCTGGGGGGACGAAAAACTGTTTTTT
CASSLAWGDEKLFF
>-|TRBV19|-|TRBJ1-2
TGTGCCAGTAGTGAGTCAGGCTATGGCTACACCTTC
CASSESGYGYTF